The 25 T cell receptor beta chains in this list originate from one sample, sequenced in a study of T cells in Graves' hyperthyroidism and ophthalmopathy. Regions amplified from RNA transcripts were the TCR beta CDR3 regions. Carried out on the TCR CDR3, a first-round RT-PCR used the HTBI primer set. Via MiXCR, TCRdb re-called the multiplex PCR reads, giving one row per CDR3 protein. The sample consists of roughly 630,000 distinct CDR3 sequences, around a sixth of them appearing once. Sequenced: blood. The receptors derive from a woman aged 30 to 39 with Graves' hyperthyroidism.

Ten or more counts support this clonotype. This chain connects TRBV20-1 to TRBJ2-1; the match to TRBD2 covers 7 bases. CDR1 is DFQATT and CDR2 is SNEGSKA in the germline V gene (reference sequence). The CDR3 is 14 residues long. The trim removed 3 bases at V and 3 bases at J, leaving 5 bases unmatched. As DNA, the CDR3 is TGCAGTGCTAGGGATCTAGCGGTCTACAATGAGCAGTTCTTC. Its protein is CSARDLAVYNEQFF.

The chain joins TRBV6-2 or TRBV6-3 to TRBJ2-7; TRBD2 agrees at 10 bases. CDR1 is MNHEY, CDR2 SVGEGT, per germline. The CDR3 covers 14 residues. Trimming removed 8 bases from V and 5 bases from J; junction bases left unmatched: 9. The chain's CDR3 is CASRLAGGLDEQYF. DNA of the CDR3: TGTGCCAGCCGATTAGCGGGAGGATTGGACGAGCAGTACTTC.

Points on this clonotype: Since a much larger clone is just one base distant, this may be a read error. V usage is TRBV30 and J usage is TRBJ2-1; tentatively, D is TRBD2 (6 bases). Germline assignment: CDR1 GTSNPN and CDR2 SVGIG (reference sequence). This CDR3 is built from 13 residues. The CDR3, as DNA: TGTGCCCGGAGTCCGACTAGCTACAATGAGCAGTTCTTC. Encoded protein: CARSPTSYNEQFF.

This clonotype came up many times. The chain uses TRBV18 and TRBJ1-6; tentatively, D is TRBD1 (5 bases). V lost 6 bases and J 10 bases, leaving 13 bases between the germline ends. Per germline, CDR1 KGHSH and CDR2 LQKENI. The CDR3 totals 13 residues. The CDR3 loop reads CASSRGAGSPLHF. As DNA, the CDR3 is TGTGCCAGCTCTCGTGGGGCTGGGTCACCCCTCCACTTT.

This clonotype has just a few counts. The chain uses TRBV19 and TRBJ2-1, with 9 bases lining up with TRBD1. The CDR3 consists of 15 residues. The ends lost 4 bases at V and 5 bases at J; junction bases unmatched: 6. CDR1 LNHDA and CDR2 SQIVND come from the germline V gene (reference sequence). The CDR3 DNA sequence: TGTGCCAGTAGTACAGGACAGGGGATCCACAATGAGCAGTTCTTC. It is translated as CASSTGQGIHNEQFF. The full variable domain, rest sourced from reference TRBV19 and TRBJ2-1, is DGGITQSPKYLFRKEGQNVTLSCEQNLNHDAMYWYRQDPGQGLRLIYYSQIVNDFQKGDIAEGYSVSREKKESFPLTVTSAQKNPTAFYLCASSTGQGIHNEQFFGPGTRLTVL.

In its sample, this clonotype was seen many times. This rearrangement joins TRBV30 to TRBJ1-1; TRBD1 is a possible D gene (6 bases). Germline lookup yields CDR1 GTSNPN and CDR2 SVGIG (reference sequence). V lost 1 base to trimming and J lost 8 bases, with 14 bases between them. The CDR3 has 13 residues. CDR3 nucleotide sequence: TGTGCCTGGAGTGCTACAGGGTTCTCCGAAGCTTTCTTT. Protein product: CAWSATGFSEAFF.

Many counts were recorded for this clonotype. This chain connects TRBV7-9 to TRBJ2-7, with D unclear. Germline values: CDR1 SEHNR, CDR2 FQNEAQ (reference sequence). The CDR3 covers 14 residues. Between the trimmed V and J ends, which lost 5 bases and 2 bases, there was a span of 13 bases. CDR3 region: CASSPKTKTYEQYF. In DNA, the CDR3 is TGTGCCAGCAGCCCCAAGACCAAAACCTACGAGCAGTACTTC.

This clonotype has at least ten counts. This chain connects TRBV28 to TRBJ2-7; tentative D call: TRBD1 (6 bases). Germline V gene data show CDR1 as MDHEN and CDR2 as SYDVKM. This CDR3 is built from 13 residues. V gave up 3 bases and J gave up 6 bases, with 12 bases separating them. The CDR3 region has the DNA TGTGCCAGCAGTTTCGGGACAACGGCCGAGCAGTACTTC. This encodes CASSFGTTAEQYF.

V gene TRBV10-3 combines with J gene TRBJ2-7, with D possibly matching TRBD1 (6 bases). The CDR3 extends over 12 amino acids. Germline V lookup: CDR1 ENHRY, CDR2 SYGVKD. V shed 7 bases and J shed 6 bases, with 13 bases lying between them. The CDR3 region has the DNA TGTGCCATCAAACGGACAGAGGGCGAGCAGTACTTC. Protein: CAIKRTEGEQYF.

This clonotype was observed many times. DNA of the CDR3: TGTGCCAGCAGCGAAAACAGGGTGGTTGGAAACACCATATATTTT. Encoded protein: CASSENRVVGNTIYF. The J gene is TRBJ1-3, the V gene TRBV11-2; D is possibly TRBD1 (6 bases). This CDR3 is built from 15 residues. Germline CDR1 reads SGHAT; CDR2 reads FQNNGV. V shed 5 bases and J shed 3 bases, with 14 bases lying between them.

This clonotype turned up a few times. V is TRBV7-2 and J is TRBJ2-7, with D unclear. The germline V gene encodes CDR1 SGHTA and CDR2 FQGNSA. The CDR3 sequence is 11 residues long. Trimming pared 2 bases from V and 6 bases from J, leaving 5 bases between. The CDR3 bases are TGTGCCAGCAGCTTACACCTCGAGCAGTACTTC. Protein sequence: CASSLHLEQYF.

The sample holds a few counts of this clonotype. V and J are TRBV20-1 and TRBJ2-5, with 7 positions matching TRBD1. Germline CDR1 is DFQATT and CDR2 is SNEGSKA (reference sequence). The CDR3 runs 14 residues. DNA for the CDR3: TGCAGCCTGAGGGACAGAAGGTACCAAGAGACCCAGTACTTC. It codes for CSLRDRRYQETQYF.

This clonotype was counted only a few times. J is TRBJ2-3 and V is TRBV2; TRBD2 agrees at 11 bases. Germline CDR1 SNHLY, CDR2 FYNNEI. There are 18 residues in the CDR3. V lost 7 bases and J lost 0; bases outside the gene matches: 12. The CDR3 DNA reads TGTGCCAGCAAAGAGGGGACTAGCGGAATCCCTAGCACAGATACGCAGTATTTT. Translating it yields CASKEGTSGIPSTDTQYF.

The CDR3 DNA reads as TGCGCCAGCAGCCAAGAACGGCTAGTGAGGGGCAATGAGCAGTTCTTC. This encodes CASSQERLVRGNEQFF. This rearrangement joins TRBV4-1 to TRBJ2-1, with D tentatively TRBD1 or TRBD2 (5 bases each). Germline V gene data show CDR1 as MGHRA and CDR2 as YSYEKL. There are 16 residues in the CDR3. V was cut by 0 bases and J by 6 bases, with 15 bases left in between.

The sample holds a few counts of this clonotype. CDR3: CASSLYSSGSINEQFF. Written as DNA, the CDR3 is TGTGCCAGCAGTTTATACTCTAGCGGGAGTATCAATGAGCAGTTCTTC. The gene calls are TRBV27 and TRBJ2-1; 10 nucleotides agree with TRBD2. J lost 6 bases, V lost 1 base, and 6 bases had no gene match. The CDR3 runs 16 residues. The germline gives CDR1 MNHEY, CDR2 SMNVEV (reference sequence).

This clonotype was picked up a small number of times. J is TRBJ2-7 and V is TRBV27, with 9 nucleotides matching TRBD2. The CDR3 contains 16 residues. V gave up 3 bases and J gave up 2 bases; unmatched junction bases: 8. Germline V gene sequence: CDR1 MNHEY, CDR2 SMNVEV (reference sequence). CDR3 sequence reads: CASSFGLAGNTYEQYF. CDR3 DNA: TGTGCCAGCAGTTTTGGGCTAGCGGGAAATACCTACGAGCAGTACTTC.

This clonotype was found a few times. The chain combines TRBV20-1 with TRBJ1-1; no clear D. Germline CDR1 and CDR2: DFQATT and SNEGSKA (reference sequence). V lost 3 bases and J lost 4, with 12 bases in between. The CDR3 extends over 13 amino acids. CDR3 bases: TGCAGTGCTAGGAATGTTGGGCTCACTGAAGCTTTCTTT. Translating it yields CSARNVGLTEAFF.

There are a few counts of this clonotype. This sequence joins TRBV4-3 and TRBJ2-3; D is possibly TRBD2 (5 bases). Per germline, CDR1 LGHNA and CDR2 YSLEER. The CDR3 covers 15 residues. V was trimmed by 4 bases and J by 4 bases, leaving 15 bases between them. CDR3 nucleotides: TGCGCCAGCAGCCCGACTGACGGGGTTGCAGATACGCAGTATTTT. Translating gives CASSPTDGVADTQYF.

This clonotype was counted many times. The chain links TRBV5-4 to TRBJ2-7; 14 bases are shared with TRBD2. The germline gives CDR1 SGHNT, CDR2 YYREEE (reference sequence). Germline trimming cut 3 bases from V and 3 bases from J; bases unmatched to any gene: 2. This CDR3 spans 15 amino acids. The CDR3 DNA follows: TGTGCCAGCAGCTGGGGGACTAGCGGGAGCTACGAGCAGTACTTC. Protein product: CASSWGTSGSYEQYF.

This clonotype was picked up many times. The chain joins TRBV4-2 to TRBJ2-7; 11 bases map to TRBD2. The CDR3 has 17 amino acids. The germline gives CDR1 LGHNA, CDR2 YNFKEQ. V lost 1 base and J lost 0; bases outside the gene matches: 5. Here the CDR3 reads CASSQGASGGSSYEQYF. CDR3 nucleotides: TGTGCCAGCAGCCAAGGGGCTAGCGGGGGGAGCTCCTACGAGCAGTACTTC.

Ten or more counts support this clonotype. The V and J genes are TRBV27 and TRBJ1-1, with unresolved D. Germline V CDR1 and CDR2: MNHEY, SMNVEV (reference sequence). This CDR3 spans 18 amino acids. V was shortened by 1 base and J by 0 bases, with 18 bases between the two germline ends. CDR3 in amino acids: CASSLYTGFRDMNTEAFF. The CDR3 nucleotides are TGTGCCAGCAGTTTATATACGGGTTTTCGGGATATGAACACTGAAGCTTTCTTT.

This clonotype was observed many times. The chain links TRBV10-3 to TRBJ2-1, with a tentative D call TRBD1 (5 bases). The CDR3 has 15 amino acids. V was clipped by 7 bases and J by 5 bases, with 18 bases between them. CDR1 is ENHRY, CDR2 SYGVKD, per germline. Written as DNA, the CDR3 is TGTGCCATCAATCCCAGGGCAGCAAAAAACAATGAGCAGTTCTTC. Protein product: CAINPRAAKNNEQFF.

The chain recombines TRBV27 with TRBJ1-1; D uncertain. The CDR3 totals 13 residues. Germline CDR1 reads MNHEY; CDR2 reads SMNVEV (reference sequence). The V gene lost 4 bases and the J gene lost 3 bases, with 9 bases spanning the gap. This CDR3 is CASSSKIHTEAFF. In DNA, the CDR3 is TGTGCCAGCAGTTCTAAGATTCACACTGAAGCTTTCTTT.

This clonotype was observed a handful of times. Written as DNA, the CDR3 is TGTGCCAGCAGCCAAGATTTGTCCCGTTCGGGCTACAACACAGATACGCAGTATTTT. It specifies CASSQDLSRSGYNTDTQYF. The chain has TRBV4-2 and TRBJ2-3; D unresolved. CDR3 size: 19 residues. Trimming took 0 bases from V and 2 from J, leaving 21 bases between them. Germline V gene sequence: CDR1 LGHNA, CDR2 YNFKEQ.

This clonotype was counted a few times. V is TRBV7-9 and J is TRBJ2-6, with TRBD1 as a possible D gene (6 bases). This CDR3 has 16 amino acids. V lost 4 bases and J 2 bases, leaving 12 bases between the germline ends. Germline CDR1 SEHNR, CDR2 FQNEAQ (reference sequence). The CDR3 coding sequence is TGTGCCAGCAGCTCAGGGGTTCGGACTGGGGCCAACGTCCTGACTTTC. Translation gives CASSSGVRTGANVLTF.